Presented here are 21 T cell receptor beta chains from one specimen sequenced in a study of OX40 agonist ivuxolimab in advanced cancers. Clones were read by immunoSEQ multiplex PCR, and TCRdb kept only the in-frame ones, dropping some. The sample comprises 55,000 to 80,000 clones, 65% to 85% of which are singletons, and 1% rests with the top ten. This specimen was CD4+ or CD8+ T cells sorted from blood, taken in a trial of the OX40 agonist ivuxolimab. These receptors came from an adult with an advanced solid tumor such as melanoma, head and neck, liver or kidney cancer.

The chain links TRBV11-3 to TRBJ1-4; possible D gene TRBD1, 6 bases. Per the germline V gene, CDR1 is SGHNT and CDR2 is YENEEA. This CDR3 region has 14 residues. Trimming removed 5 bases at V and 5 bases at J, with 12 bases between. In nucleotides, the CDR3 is TGTGCCAGCAGCCTCGGAGGGGGAAATGAAAAACTGTTTTTT. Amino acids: CASSLGGGNEKLFF. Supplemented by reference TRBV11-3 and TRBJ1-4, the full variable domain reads EAGVVQSPRYKIIEKKQPVAFWCNPISGHNTLYWYLQNLGQGPELLIRYENEEAVDDSQLPKDRFSAERLKGVDSTLKIQPAELGDSAVYLCASSLGGGNEKLFFGSGTQLSVL.

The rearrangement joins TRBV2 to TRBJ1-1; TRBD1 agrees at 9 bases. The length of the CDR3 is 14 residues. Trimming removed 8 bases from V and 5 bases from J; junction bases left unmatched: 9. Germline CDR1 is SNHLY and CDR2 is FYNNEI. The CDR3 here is CASWPTGGNTEAFF. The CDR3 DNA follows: TGTGCCAGCTGGCCCACAGGGGGCAATACTGAAGCTTTCTTT.

CDR3 residues: CASSSGTSGGGGEQFF. In DNA form, the CDR3 reads TGTGCCAGCAGCTCCGGGACTAGCGGGGGCGGGGGTGAGCAGTTCTTC. The chain has TRBV7-2 and TRBJ2-1, with 14 positions matching TRBD2. V shed 4 bases and J 9 bases; nucleotides not matched to a gene: 8. The germline V gene has CDR1 SGHTA and CDR2 FQGNSA. CDR3 length: 16 amino acids.

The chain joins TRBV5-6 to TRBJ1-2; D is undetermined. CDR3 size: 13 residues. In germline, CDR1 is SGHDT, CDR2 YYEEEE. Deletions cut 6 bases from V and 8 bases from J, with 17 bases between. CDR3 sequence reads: CASTERGLRGYTF. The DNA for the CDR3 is TGTGCCAGCACCGAAAGAGGGCTCCGCGGCTACACCTTC.

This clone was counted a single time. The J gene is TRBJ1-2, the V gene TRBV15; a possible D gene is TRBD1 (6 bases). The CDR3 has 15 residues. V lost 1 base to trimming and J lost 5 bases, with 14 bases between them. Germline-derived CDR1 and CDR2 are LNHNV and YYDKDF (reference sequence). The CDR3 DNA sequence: TGTGCCACCAGCAGAGTTGCAGGGGTTGGATATGGCTACACCTTC. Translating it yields CATSRVAGVGYGYTF.

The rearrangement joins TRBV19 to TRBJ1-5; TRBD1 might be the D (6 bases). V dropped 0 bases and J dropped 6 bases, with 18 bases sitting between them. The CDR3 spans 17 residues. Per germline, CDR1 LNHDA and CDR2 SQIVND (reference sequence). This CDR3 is CASSIDRGSRYGQPQHF. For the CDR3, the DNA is TGTGCCAGTAGTATAGACAGGGGAAGTCGATACGGTCAGCCCCAGCATTTT. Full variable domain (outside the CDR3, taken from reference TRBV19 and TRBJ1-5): DGGITQSPKYLFRKEGQNVTLSCEQNLNHDAMYWYRQDPGQGLRLIYYSQIVNDFQKGDIAEGYSVSREKKESFPLTVTSAQKNPTAFYLCASSIDRGSRYGQPQHFGDGTRLSIL.

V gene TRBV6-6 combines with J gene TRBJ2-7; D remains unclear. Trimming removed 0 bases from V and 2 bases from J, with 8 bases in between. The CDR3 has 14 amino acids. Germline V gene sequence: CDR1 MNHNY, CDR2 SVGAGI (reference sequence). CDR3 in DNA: TGTGCCAGCAGTTACTCGTCAGGACCCTACGAGCAGTACTTC. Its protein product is CASSYSSGPYEQYF.

The CDR3 sequence: CASSLGMVRGEQYF. The CDR3 bases are TGCGCCAGCAGCTTGGGGATGGTTAGGGGCGAGCAGTACTTC. This rearrangement joins TRBV5-1 to TRBJ2-7; D perhaps matches TRBD1 (5 bases). This CDR3 contains 14 residues. Per the germline V gene, CDR1 is SGHRS and CDR2 is YFSETQ. V gave up 0 bases and J gave up 6 bases, with 13 bases separating them.

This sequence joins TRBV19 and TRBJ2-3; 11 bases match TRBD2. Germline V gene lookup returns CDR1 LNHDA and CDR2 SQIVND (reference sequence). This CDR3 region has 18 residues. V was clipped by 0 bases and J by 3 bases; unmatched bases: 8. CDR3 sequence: CASSIEGGSGGATDTQYF. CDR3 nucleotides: TGTGCCAGTAGTATAGAAGGCGGTAGCGGGGGGGCGACAGATACGCAGTATTTT. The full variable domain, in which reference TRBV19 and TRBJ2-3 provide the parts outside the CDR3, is DGGITQSPKYLFRKEGQNVTLSCEQNLNHDAMYWYRQDPGQGLRLIYYSQIVNDFQKGDIAEGYSVSREKKESFPLTVTSAQKNPTAFYLCASSIEGGSGGATDTQYFGPGTRLTVL.

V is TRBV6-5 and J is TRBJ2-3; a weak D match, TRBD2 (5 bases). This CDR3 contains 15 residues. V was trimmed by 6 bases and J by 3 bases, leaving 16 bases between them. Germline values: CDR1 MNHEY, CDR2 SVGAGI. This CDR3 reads CASRSSNQKTDTQYF. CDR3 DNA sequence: TGTGCCAGCAGGTCTAGCAATCAAAAGACAGATACGCAGTATTTT.

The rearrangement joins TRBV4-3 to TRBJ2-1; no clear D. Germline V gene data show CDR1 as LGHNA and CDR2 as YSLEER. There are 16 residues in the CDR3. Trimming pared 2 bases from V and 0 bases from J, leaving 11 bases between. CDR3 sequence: CASSQQGESSYNEQFF. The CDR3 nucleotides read TGCGCCAGCAGCCAACAAGGTGAGAGCTCCTACAATGAGCAGTTCTTC.

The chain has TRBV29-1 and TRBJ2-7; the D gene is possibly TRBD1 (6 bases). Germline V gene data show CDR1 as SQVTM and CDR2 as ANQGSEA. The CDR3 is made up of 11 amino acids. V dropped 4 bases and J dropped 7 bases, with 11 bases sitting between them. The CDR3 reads CSVGRGREQYF. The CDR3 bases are TGCAGCGTTGGCAGGGGACGAGAGCAGTACTTC.

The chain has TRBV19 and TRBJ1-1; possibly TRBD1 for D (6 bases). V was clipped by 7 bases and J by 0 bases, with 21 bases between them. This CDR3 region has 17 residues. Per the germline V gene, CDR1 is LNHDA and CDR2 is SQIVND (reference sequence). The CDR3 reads CASTPWTALPMNTEAFF. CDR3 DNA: TGTGCCAGTACCCCATGGACAGCCTTACCTATGAACACTGAAGCTTTCTTT.

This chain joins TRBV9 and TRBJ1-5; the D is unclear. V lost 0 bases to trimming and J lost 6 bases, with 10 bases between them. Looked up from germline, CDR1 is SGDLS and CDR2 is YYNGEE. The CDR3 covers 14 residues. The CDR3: CASSVEVGGQPQHF. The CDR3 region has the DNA TGTGCCAGCAGCGTAGAGGTCGGCGGTCAGCCCCAGCATTTT.

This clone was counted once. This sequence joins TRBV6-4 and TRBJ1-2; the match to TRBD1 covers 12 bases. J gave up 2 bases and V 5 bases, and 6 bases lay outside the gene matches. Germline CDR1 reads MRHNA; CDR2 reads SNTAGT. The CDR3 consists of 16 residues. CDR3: CASSPGQGAINYGYTF. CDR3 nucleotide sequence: TGTGCCAGCAGTCCGGGACAGGGGGCTATAAACTATGGCTACACCTTC.

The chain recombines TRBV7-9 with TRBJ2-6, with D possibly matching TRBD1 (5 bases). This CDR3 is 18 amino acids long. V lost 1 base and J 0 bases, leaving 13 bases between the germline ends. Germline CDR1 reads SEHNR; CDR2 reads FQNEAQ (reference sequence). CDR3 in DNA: TGTGCCAGCAGCTTAGTTCCTGACAGAGGCTCTGGGGCCAACGTCCTGACTTTC. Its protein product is CASSLVPDRGSGANVLTF.

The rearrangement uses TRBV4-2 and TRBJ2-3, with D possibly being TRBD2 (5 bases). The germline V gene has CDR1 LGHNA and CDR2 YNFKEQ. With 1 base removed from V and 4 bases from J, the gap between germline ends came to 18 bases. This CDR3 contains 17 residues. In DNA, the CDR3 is TGTGCCAGCAGCCAAGTAACTGGGAGTACCCTGGCAGATACGCAGTATTTT. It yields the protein CASSQVTGSTLADTQYF.

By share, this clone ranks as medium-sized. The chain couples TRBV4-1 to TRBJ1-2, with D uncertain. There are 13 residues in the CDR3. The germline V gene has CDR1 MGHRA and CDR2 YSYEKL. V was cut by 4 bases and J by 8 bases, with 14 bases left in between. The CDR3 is CASSRMDPPGYTF. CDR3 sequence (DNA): TGCGCCAGCAGCCGGATGGACCCTCCAGGCTACACCTTC.

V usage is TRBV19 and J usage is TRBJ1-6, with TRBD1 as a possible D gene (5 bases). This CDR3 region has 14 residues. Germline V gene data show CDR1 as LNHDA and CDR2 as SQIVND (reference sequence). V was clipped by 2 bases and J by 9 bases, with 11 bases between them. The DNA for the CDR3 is TGTGCCAGTAGTATAACCGGGGGGAGTTCACCCCTCCACTTT. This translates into CASSITGGSSPLHF.

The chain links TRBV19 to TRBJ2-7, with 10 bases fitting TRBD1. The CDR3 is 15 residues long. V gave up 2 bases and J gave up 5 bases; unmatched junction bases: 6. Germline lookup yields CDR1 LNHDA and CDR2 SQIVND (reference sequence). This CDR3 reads CASSIIRDRGHEQYF. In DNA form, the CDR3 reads TGTGCCAGTAGTATAATAAGGGACAGGGGCCACGAGCAGTACTTC.

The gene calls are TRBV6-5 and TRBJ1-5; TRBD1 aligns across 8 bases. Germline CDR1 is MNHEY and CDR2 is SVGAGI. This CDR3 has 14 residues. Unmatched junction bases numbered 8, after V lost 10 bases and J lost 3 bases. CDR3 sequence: CATQQDRDNQPQHF. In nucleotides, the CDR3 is TGTGCCACCCAGCAGGACAGGGACAATCAGCCCCAGCATTTT.